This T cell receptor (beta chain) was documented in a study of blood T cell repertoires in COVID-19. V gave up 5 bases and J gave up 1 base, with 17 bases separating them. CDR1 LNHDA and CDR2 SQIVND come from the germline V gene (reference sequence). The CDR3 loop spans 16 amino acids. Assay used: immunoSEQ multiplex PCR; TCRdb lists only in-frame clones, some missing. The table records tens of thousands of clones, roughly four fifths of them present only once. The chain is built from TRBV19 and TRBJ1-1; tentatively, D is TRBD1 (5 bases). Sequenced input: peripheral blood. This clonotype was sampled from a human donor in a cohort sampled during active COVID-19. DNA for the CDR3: TGTGCCAGTAGTCCCCAACCGGGGGGAACGAACACTGAAGCTTTCTTT. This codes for CASSPQPGGTNTEAFF.